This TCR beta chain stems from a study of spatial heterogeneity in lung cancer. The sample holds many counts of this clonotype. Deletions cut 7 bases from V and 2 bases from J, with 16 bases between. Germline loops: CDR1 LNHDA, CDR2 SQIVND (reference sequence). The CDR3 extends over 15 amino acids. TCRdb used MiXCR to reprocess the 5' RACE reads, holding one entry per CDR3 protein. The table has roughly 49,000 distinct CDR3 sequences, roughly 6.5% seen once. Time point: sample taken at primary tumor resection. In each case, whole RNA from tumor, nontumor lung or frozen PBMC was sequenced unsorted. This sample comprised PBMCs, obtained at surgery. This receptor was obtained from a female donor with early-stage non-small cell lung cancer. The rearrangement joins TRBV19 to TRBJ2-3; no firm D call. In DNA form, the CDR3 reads TGTGCCAGTAAGGAGTCGGCGGCCTACACAGATACGCAGTATTTT. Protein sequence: CASKESAAYTDTQYF.